The clone carrying this TCR beta chain occurred a few times. Its specificity is not known. The data derive from a study of beta chain features in type 1 diabetes. CDR1 is LGHNA and CDR2 is YSLEER in the germline V gene. The length of the CDR3 is 18 residues. V gave up 0 bases and J gave up 2 bases; unmatched junction bases: 10. Study-wide results and limits: There were fewer insertions and more deletions at the VDJ junctions of type 1 diabetes patients. Cells with high TCR expression could be over-represented when cDNA is sequenced.

Every bit of the isolated RNA underwent reverse transcription, so sequencing read expressed TCRB transcripts. Assay used: immunoSEQ multiplex PCR; TCRdb lists only in-frame clones, some missing. The table lists 900,000 or so clones, about a sixth of them singletons. Purity above 95% was achieved in all sorted populations. This receptor was taken from a woman younger than 30 in good health. The chain recombines TRBV4-3 with TRBJ2-1; 7 nucleotides align to TRBD2. The sequencing sample was made of naive CD4+ T cells from blood. The CDR3 nucleotides are TGCGCCAGCAGCCAAGACCTCCAGACAGCGGGAACCTACAATGAGCAGTTCTTC. As protein: CASSQDLQTAGTYNEQFF.